Listed here are 17 T cell receptor beta chains from one sample, sequenced in a study of blood T cell repertoires in COVID-19. Profiling relied on immunoSEQ multiplex PCR, and the TCRdb table lists in-frame clones only, not all of them. This table has about 210,000 clones, 89% appearing once. The sequenced material came from PBMCs or T cells enriched from blood (not recorded which). Receptors were obtained from a woman aged 18 to 35 who had recovered from COVID-19.

The chain carries TRBV3-1 (or the pseudogene TRBV3-2) and TRBJ1-2; D is uncertain. CDR3 size: 12 residues. V lost 0 bases to trimming and J lost 4 bases, with 3 bases between them. Germline V gives CDR1 LGHDT, CDR2 YNNKEL (reference sequence). CDR3: CASSQESYGYTF. The CDR3 DNA reads TGTGCCAGCAGCCAAGAGAGCTATGGCTACACCTTC.

The chain has TRBV9 and TRBJ1-2; 10 bases align to TRBD1. This CDR3 contains 17 residues. In germline, CDR1 is SGDLS, CDR2 YYNGEE. V lost 1 base, J lost 8 bases, and 14 bases stayed unmatched. For the CDR3, the DNA is TGTGCCAGCAGCGTAACCGGGACAGGGGCTAAAGATGGAGGCTACACCTTC. It specifies CASSVTGTGAKDGGYTF.

This sequence joins TRBV12-5 and TRBJ1-5; D ambiguous. Germline V gene lookup returns CDR1 LGHNT and CDR2 FRNRAP. The CDR3 covers 13 residues. Trimming removed 5 bases at V and 1 base at J, with 6 bases between. The CDR3 coding sequence is TGTGCTAGTGGTCAAGAGAGCAATCAGCCCCAGCATTTT. The encoded protein is CASGQESNQPQHF.

The gene calls are TRBV3-1 (or the pseudogene TRBV3-2) and TRBJ2-1; D is possibly TRBD1 (5 bases). The V gene lost 4 bases and the J gene lost 7 bases, with 8 bases spanning the gap. The CDR3 length is 12 residues. In germline, CDR1 is LGHDT, CDR2 YNNKEL (reference sequence). This CDR3 reads CASSRQGNEQFF. CDR3 nucleotides: TGTGCCAGCAGCCGCCAGGGTAATGAGCAGTTCTTC.

This clone was observed once. The V call is TRBV5-6, the J call TRBJ1-6; D is perhaps TRBD1 (5 bases). The CDR3 consists of 15 residues. Germline V gene sequence: CDR1 SGHDT, CDR2 YYEEEE. V lost 3 bases to trimming and J lost 7 bases, with 14 bases between them. CDR3 nucleotide sequence: TGTGCCAGCAGCTCCTTAGACAGAGAAAATTCACCCCTCCACTTT. Encoded protein: CASSSLDRENSPLHF.

This clone was counted only a few times. V gene TRBV28 combines with J gene TRBJ1-1; D uncertain. V lost 5 bases to trimming and J lost 6 bases, with 19 bases between them. Germline CDR1 is MDHEN and CDR2 is SYDVKM. This CDR3 region has 15 residues. The CDR3 protein is CASSTPTPGRSEAFF. CDR3 DNA sequence: TGTGCCAGCAGTACCCCTACCCCGGGGAGGTCTGAAGCTTTCTTT.

The V call is TRBV5-6, the J call TRBJ1-1, with 9 bases matching TRBD1. Germline V gene data show CDR1 as SGHDT and CDR2 as YYEEEE. The CDR3 is made up of 15 amino acids. The J segment lost 1 base and the V segment lost 2 bases, leaving 3 bases of the junction unmatched. CDR3 sequence: CASSLQGAGNTEAFF. In DNA form, the CDR3 reads TGTGCCAGCAGCTTACAGGGGGCTGGGAACACTGAAGCTTTCTTT. The whole variable domain, remainder taken from reference TRBV5-6 and TRBJ1-1, is DAGVTQSPTHLIKTRGQQVTLRCSPKSGHDTVSWYQQALGQGPQFIFQYYEEEERQRGNFPDRFSGHQFPNYSSELNVNALLLGDSALYLCASSLQGAGNTEAFFGQGTRLTVV.

The rearrangement links TRBV7-9 to TRBJ1-3; no clear D. CDR1 is SEHNR, CDR2 FQNEAQ, per germline (reference sequence). This CDR3 comprises 10 residues. CDR3 amino acids: CVTGGNTIYF. CDR3 bases: TGTGTGACGGGGGGAAACACCATATATTTT.

The J gene is TRBJ2-1, the V gene TRBV5-6; 9 bases match TRBD2. The germline V gene has CDR1 SGHDT and CDR2 YYEEEE. Trimming removed 2 bases from V and 6 bases from J; junction bases left unmatched: 9. The CDR3 extends over 16 amino acids. Written as DNA, the CDR3 is TGTGCCAGCAGCTTTGAGCGGGGGGAACTACTCAATGAGCAGTTCTTC. Protein sequence: CASSFERGELLNEQFF.

The V call is TRBV6-5, the J call TRBJ1-2; 9 bases map to TRBD1. The germline CDR1 and CDR2 sequences are MNHEY and SVGAGI. The CDR3 sequence is 14 residues long. Trimming took 6 bases from V and 5 from J; bases not matched to a gene: 7. Here the CDR3 reads CASRDRGRGYGYTF. The CDR3 DNA is TGTGCCAGCAGGGACAGGGGTAGGGGGTATGGCTACACCTTC.

The chain employs TRBV6-6 and TRBJ1-1; 10 positions agree with TRBD1. V was clipped by 5 bases and J by 5 bases; unmatched bases: 8. This CDR3 contains 15 residues. In germline, CDR1 is MNHNY, CDR2 SVGAGI (reference sequence). The CDR3 is CASSKPGQGLTEAFF. In DNA form, the CDR3 reads TGTGCCAGCAGTAAACCGGGACAGGGGTTAACTGAAGCTTTCTTT.

V usage is TRBV29-1 and J usage is TRBJ2-6, with D perhaps TRBD1 (6 bases). Germline V gene sequence: CDR1 SQVTM, CDR2 ANQGSEA. This CDR3 has 17 amino acids. V lost 4 bases, J lost 0 bases, and 16 bases lay in between. The CDR3 spells CSVARTASNSGANVLTF. In DNA, the CDR3 is TGCAGCGTTGCCCGGACAGCCAGTAACTCTGGGGCCAACGTCCTGACTTTC. Full variable domain (rest looked up from reference TRBV29-1 and TRBJ2-6): SAVISQKPSRDICQRGTSLTIQCQVDSQVTMMFWYRQQPGQSLTLIATANQGSEATYESGFVIDKFPISRPNLTFSTLTVSNMSPEDSSIYLCSVARTASNSGANVLTFGAGSRLTVL.

The V gene is TRBV6-5, the J gene TRBJ2-7, with 11 positions matching TRBD1. CDR1 MNHEY and CDR2 SVGAGI come from the germline V gene. With V trimmed by 2 bases and J by 4 bases, 7 bases remained unmatched. The CDR3 is 16 residues long. The CDR3 loop is CASSYRDRGAHYEQYF. The DNA for the CDR3 is TGTGCCAGCAGTTACCGGGACAGGGGGGCTCATTACGAGCAGTACTTC.

The chain employs TRBV5-5 and TRBJ1-5; D is undetermined. V was pared by 4 bases and J by 3 bases, with 2 bases between. Germline V gives CDR1 SGHKS, CDR2 YYEKEE (reference sequence). The CDR3 runs to 11 residues. The CDR3: CASSHNQPQHF. The CDR3 nucleotides are TGTGCCAGCAGCCACAATCAGCCCCAGCATTTT.

The genes are TRBV30 and TRBJ1-3, with D possibly being TRBD1 (6 bases). With 3 bases removed from V and 4 bases from J, the gap between germline ends came to 10 bases. The CDR3 is 13 residues long. Germline values: CDR1 GTSNPN, CDR2 SVGIG (reference sequence). The CDR3 nucleotides are TGTGCCTGGAGGAAACAGGGCGGAAACACCATATATTTT. The encoded protein is CAWRKQGGNTIYF.

This sequence joins TRBV28 and TRBJ2-7, with D maybe TRBD1 (6 bases). This CDR3 has 12 amino acids. Germline assignment: CDR1 MDHEN and CDR2 SYDVKM. The V and J ends lost 5 bases and 6 bases respectively, with 11 bases between them. In nucleotides, the CDR3 is TGTGCCAGCAGTCCCACAGGGAGCGAGCAGTACTTC. Its translation is CASSPTGSEQYF.

This clone was counted once. V usage is TRBV9 and J usage is TRBJ2-6, with D tentatively TRBD2 (6 bases). V was shortened by 0 bases and J by 0 bases, with 7 bases between the two germline ends. Germline V CDR1 and CDR2: SGDLS, YYNGEE. The CDR3 has 16 residues. CDR3 sequence reads: CASSVDGSSGANVLTF. Here the CDR3 DNA reads TGTGCCAGCAGCGTAGACGGGAGCTCTGGGGCCAACGTCCTGACTTTC.